These T cell receptor beta chains were read from a single sample in a study of CD4 T cells in relation to SARS-CoV-2 and coronaviruses. Measured with immunoSEQ multiplex PCR; TCRdb has only the in-frame clones, and not every one. The sample lists around 54,000 clones; 92% were seen once. Sequenced: naive CD4+ T cells from PBMCs. All receptors come from an adult with COVID-19. Each CDR3 is given with its conserved first and last residue.

J: TRBJ2-7; V: TRBV7-2; CDR3: CASSSDRGRFEQYF
J: TRBJ2-6; V: TRBV9; CDR3: CASSVATGVSAGANVLTF
J: TRBJ2-4; V: TRBV6-2/TRBV6-3; CDR3: CASSQTGIAKNIQYF
J: TRBJ2-7; V: TRBV29-1; CDR3: CSVRRGTSASGEQYF
J: TRBJ2-3; V: TRBV2; CDR3: CASSWTRTDTQYF
J: TRBJ2-2; V: TRBV5-4; CDR3: CASSPLRGRNTGELFF
J: TRBJ1-2; V: TRBV7-2; CDR3: CASTSTGRNYGYTF
J: TRBJ2-1; V: TRBV7-2; CDR3: CASSPRGAYNEQFF
J: TRBJ2-5; V: TRBV5-6; CDR3: CASSLQVQETQYF
J: TRBJ1-2; V: TRBV6-2/TRBV6-3; CDR3: CASSFLAIKTTETMDGYTF
J: TRBJ1-3; V: TRBV30; CDR3: CAWNEGQGAGNTIYF
J: TRBJ2-7; V: TRBV6-2/TRBV6-3; CDR3: CASSFTPGLAALAYEQYF
J: TRBJ2-1; V: TRBV7-9; CDR3: CASSYWTQGADEQFF
J: TRBJ1-5; V: TRBV6-1; CDR3: CASSEAGVGNQPQHF
J: TRBJ2-7; V: TRBV5-6; CDR3: CASSFFRPYEQYF